These T cell receptor beta chains were read from a single sample in a study of metastatic and nonmetastatic thyroid tumors. TCRdb re-called the PCR reads through MiXCR. Of 30,000 to 45,000 clones in the sample, around 20% were seen once. What was sequenced was blood. All receptors come from a female donor with papillary thyroid cancer or a benign thyroid nodule (not recorded which). Some clones in this sample may be carry-over from other donors' samples. Both conserved end residues are part of each CDR3.

J gene | V gene | CDR3 protein
TRBJ2-1 | TRBV19 | CASSLAGTFNEQFF
TRBJ2-7 | TRBV12-3/TRBV12-4 | CASGYEQYF
TRBJ2-3 | TRBV6-1 | CASSDGAIYSGTDTQYF
TRBJ1-1 | TRBV2 | CASRGFEGVTEAFF
TRBJ1-1 | TRBV5-1 | CASSLVRGGSTEAFF
TRBJ2-3 | TRBV6-4 | CASSRQGVTDTQYF
TRBJ1-2 | TRBV6-1 | CASSLDRGRGGGYTF
TRBJ1-2 | TRBV25-1 | CASSDPGQGGHGYTF
TRBJ2-1 | TRBV24-1 | CATSDAPGLAGGDEQFF
TRBJ1-4 | TRBV6-1 | CASTRTGHEKLFF
TRBJ2-7 | TRBV20-1 | CSAADPYYEQYF
TRBJ2-2 | TRBV28 | CASSSRTLHTGELFF
TRBJ1-5 | TRBV2 | CVSRDRWDHPQHF
TRBJ2-3 | TRBV20-1 | CSARFGGGNTDTQYF
TRBJ2-1 | TRBV20-1 | CSARFSNEQFF
TRBJ2-5 | TRBV20-1 | CSARDLGAIFIETQYF
TRBJ1-1 | TRBV7-9 | CASSSKDFGEAFF
TRBJ1-6 | TRBV4-2 | CASSSGQGESPLHF
TRBJ1-4 | TRBV7-8 | CASSLVEGGGEKLFF
TRBJ1-1 | TRBV6-1 | CASRVTEAFF
TRBJ2-1 | TRBV24-1 | CATSERSYNEQFF
TRBJ2-1 | TRBV28 | CASRLAPSYNEQFF
TRBJ2-5 | TRBV6-1 | CASSRSLGAETQYF
TRBJ1-6 | TRBV19 | CASSISDSSSPLHF
TRBJ1-5 | TRBV6-2/TRBV6-3 | CASTPGDFSNQPQHF
TRBJ2-3 | TRBV6-1 | CASRGLAGPTDTQYF
TRBJ2-1 | TRBV20-1 | CSAPRAGYGAEQFF
TRBJ2-1 | TRBV5-1 | CASHREYEQFF
TRBJ2-5 | TRBV5-1 | CASSLEPGNRAETQYF
TRBJ2-3 | TRBV11-2 | CASSPRLAGGWDTQYF
TRBJ2-7 | TRBV10-2 | CASSEIVVGQYF
TRBJ2-5 | TRBV14 | CASSQGLGGSTWETQYF
TRBJ2-7 | TRBV20-1 | CSASVGLAINYEQYF
TRBJ2-3 | TRBV5-4 | CASSLSVTSGTDTQYF
TRBJ2-2 | TRBV27 | CASSQWTGTGELFF
TRBJ2-5 | TRBV20-1 | CSARDQRLAGMQETQYF
TRBJ1-2 | TRBV24-1 | CATSDSVSNYGYTF
TRBJ2-7 | TRBV20-1 | CSARENSGEQYF
TRBJ2-7 | TRBV6-1 | CASSESPQGYEQYF
TRBJ2-7 | TRBV11-2 | CASSLVSYEQYF
TRBJ2-5 | TRBV20-1 | CSAIKGLGEEWTQYF
TRBJ2-7 | TRBV20-1 | CSARVLQSYEQYF
TRBJ1-3 | TRBV18 | CASSSTGGSGNTIYF
TRBJ2-1 | TRBV12-5 | CASAPGGGGQFF
TRBJ2-5 | TRBV9 | CASSYTGTRGSETQYF
TRBJ1-5 | TRBV6-1 | CASSEEGLSNQPQHF
TRBJ2-7 | TRBV4-1 | CASSPQAGARLPYEQYF
TRBJ2-1 | TRBV5-4 | CASSLEIAGSWQFF